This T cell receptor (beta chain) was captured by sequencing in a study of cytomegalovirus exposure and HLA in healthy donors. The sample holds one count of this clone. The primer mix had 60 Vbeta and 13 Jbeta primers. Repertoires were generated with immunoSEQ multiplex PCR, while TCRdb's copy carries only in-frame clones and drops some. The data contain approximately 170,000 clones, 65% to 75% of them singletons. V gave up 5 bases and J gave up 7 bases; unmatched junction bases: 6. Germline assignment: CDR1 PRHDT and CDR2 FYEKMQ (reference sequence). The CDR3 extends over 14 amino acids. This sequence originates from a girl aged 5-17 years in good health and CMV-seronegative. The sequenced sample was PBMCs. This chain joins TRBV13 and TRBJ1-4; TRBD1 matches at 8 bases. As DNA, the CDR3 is TGTGCCAGCAGCCACGACAGGGGCGGTGAAAAACTGTTTTTT. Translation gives CASSHDRGGEKLFF.